The clone carrying this T cell receptor beta chain appeared once. Germline values: CDR1 SGHRS, CDR2 YFSETQ. The V and J ends lost 3 bases and 0 bases respectively, with 10 bases between them. There are 14 residues in the CDR3. 60 Vbeta and 13 Jbeta primers were used in PCR. This table comes from immunoSEQ multiplex PCR, and its TCRdb copy is limited to in-frame clones, with some not included. Here the sample spans roughly 99,000 clones, 79% being singletons. This sample was included in a study of cytomegalovirus exposure and HLA in healthy donors. This TCR came from a woman between 40 and 50 years old in good health and CMV-seronegative. The rearrangement uses TRBV5-1 and TRBJ2-7; D is possibly TRBD2 (5 bases). Specimen: PBMCs. The CDR3, as DNA: TGCGCCAGCAGCTCGAAACGGGGCTCCTACGAGCAGTACTTC. This translates into CASSSKRGSYEQYF.